The sequence of this T cell receptor beta chain was determined in a study of relationships among human T cell subsets. Comments on this clonotype: No antigen is known for it.

Anti-CD45RA microbeads isolated naive and transitional T cells from pooled CD4+ and CD8+ cells. T cell subsets were isolated with antibody-coated magnetic beads. TCR alpha and beta CDR3s were amplified from mRNA by semiquantitative ARM-PCR. Tagged nested gene-specific primers were used first, then communal superprimers amplified exponentially. Via MiXCR, TCRdb re-called the multiplex PCR reads, giving one row per CDR3 protein. The sample lists 7,000 to 8,500 distinct CDR3 sequences; around 70% were seen once. Overall study results and limits: Many CDR3s were shared across Th1, Th2 and regulatory subsets. Over 55% of CD8+ cytotoxic sequences were in clones over 100 reads; regulatory and Th2 had few. The seven subsets showed no significant differences in gene usage or CDR3 length.

V was clipped by 0 bases and J by 3 bases; unmatched bases: 6. CDR3 length: 16 residues. The germline gives CDR1 SGHRS, CDR2 YFSETQ. This chain joins TRBV5-1 and TRBJ2-7, with TRBD1 matching over 10 bases. Sequenced material: naive and transitional (CD45RA+) T cells sorted from blood. This TCR was recovered from a man in his forties in good health. The DNA of the CDR3 is TGCGCCAGCAGCTTGGCGGGACAGGGGCCTCACTACGAGCAGTACTTC. This encodes CASSLAGQGPHYEQYF.